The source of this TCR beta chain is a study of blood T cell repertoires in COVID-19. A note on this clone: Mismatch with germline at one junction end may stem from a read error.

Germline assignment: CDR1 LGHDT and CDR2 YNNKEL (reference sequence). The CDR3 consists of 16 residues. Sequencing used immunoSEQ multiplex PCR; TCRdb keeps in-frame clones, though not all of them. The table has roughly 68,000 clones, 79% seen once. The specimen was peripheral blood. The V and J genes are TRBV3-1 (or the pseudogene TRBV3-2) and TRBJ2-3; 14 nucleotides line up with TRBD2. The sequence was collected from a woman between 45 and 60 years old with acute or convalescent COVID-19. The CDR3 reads CASSPRLGLAGGTPHF. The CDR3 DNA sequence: TGTGCCAGCAGCCCTCGACTAGGACTAGCGGGGGGAACCCCTCATTTT.